The clone carrying this TCR beta chain has a handful of counts. Its matching antigen is unknown. The sample is drawn from a study of cytomegalovirus exposure and HLA in healthy donors. Regarding the study as a whole: In a later analysis, donors in an Asian-associated ancestry cluster reportedly had fewer N-insertions in productive TCRs than the cohort mean. Segments of the TCR beta V type were, in most cases, productive about 87% or about 30% of the time in an earlier analysis. Researchers left out some V segments, among them TRBV6-2 and TRBV6-3, as indistinguishable.

It was with 60 Vbeta and 13 Jbeta primers that the PCR ran. Method: immunoSEQ multiplex PCR; TCRdb's copy keeps in-frame clones and lacks some. The data contain some 200,000 clones, approximately 65% of them singletons. This CDR3 has 14 amino acids. The V and J ends lost 2 bases and 0 bases respectively, with 6 bases between them. From germline, CDR1 is SGHDT and CDR2 YYEEEE. Input material: PBMCs. This receptor was taken from a man aged 35-49 years in good health and CMV-seronegative. This sequence joins TRBV5-6 and TRBJ2-1; D unresolved. In DNA, the CDR3 is TGTGCCAGCAGCTTCCTAAGCTCCTACAATGAGCAGTTCTTC. Protein product: CASSFLSSYNEQFF.